This T cell receptor beta chain is from a study of shared T cell receptors in the human thymus. The V gene's germline CDR1 is ENHRY and CDR2 SYGVKD. The CDR3 is 13 amino acids. V was pared by 3 bases and J by 5 bases, with 1 base of the junction left unmatched. Produced via immunoSEQ multiplex PCR; TCRdb's table is partial and in-frame only. The sample carries some 640,000 clones, about 90% recorded once. The same specimen was also included in a second study, on human thymus T cells. That work states: Thymus specimens were resections from corrective heart surgery. V and J genes seemed to be used with bias in thymic and blood repertoires. Related research described thymic repertoires that were highly overlapping among unrelated individuals.

The sample comprised thymocytes. This rearrangement joins TRBV10-3 to TRBJ1-5; 7 bases line up with TRBD1. The source is a boy under three years old with a congenital heart defect. The CDR3 here is CAISEQGYQPQHF. The CDR3 region has the DNA TGTGCCATCAGTGAACAGGGGTATCAGCCCCAGCATTTT.